The rows below give T cell receptor beta chains drawn from one sample of a study of shared clonotypes between healthy human individuals. Assay used: immunoSEQ multiplex PCR; TCRdb lists only in-frame clones, some missing. The sample yields over a million clones, 78% seen once. Sequences were obtained from memory CD4+ T cells from PBMCs. The receptors come from a man in his late teens or twenties in good health. Some clones in this sample may be carry-over from other donors' samples. Both conserved end residues are part of each CDR3. Each record gives: CDR3 length, clone size, J gene, V gene, D gene, CDR3 DNA, CDR3 protein. D genes are given only for firm matches. Not all rows give a size; the values are once, few, many and, for expanded clones, a class.

15 | many | TRBJ2-7 | TRBV5-1 | TRBD1 | TGCGCCAGCAGCTCCACCGGGACAGGGGCGCGCGAGCAGTACTTC | CASSSTGTGAREQYF
14 | . | TRBJ2-3 | TRBV29-1 | TRBD1 | TGCAGCGTTGGGGGACAGGGGTGGCCAGATACGCAGTATTTT | CSVGGQGWPDTQYF
15 | . | TRBJ2-1 | TRBV5-4 | . | TGTGCCAGCAGCTTGGGGGGACAACCGCGCAATGAGCAGTTCTTC | CASSLGGQPRNEQFF
13 | . | TRBJ2-3 | TRBV19 | TRBD2 | TGTGCCAGCGGGACTAGCGGGAGAGATACGCAGTATTTT | CASGTSGRDTQYF
14 | . | TRBJ1-6 | TRBV7-9 | . | TGTGCCAGCAGCACCACTGGGGGCGGTTCACCCCTCCACTTT | CASSTTGGGSPLHF
13 | . | TRBJ2-5 | TRBV7-3 | TRBD2 | TGTGCCAGCAGCCGAAGCGGGAGTGAGACCCAGTACTTC | CASSRSGSETQYF
14 | . | TRBJ2-5 | TRBV11-3 | . | TGTGCCAGCAGCTTAGAACACGCCCAAGAGACCCAGTACTTC | CASSLEHAQETQYF
12 | . | TRBJ1-1 | TRBV14 | . | TGTGCCAGCAAAAGGGTGAACACTGAAGCTTTCTTT | CASKRVNTEAFF
13 | . | TRBJ1-4 | TRBV28 | . | TGTGCCAGCAGTTACCGGATCGATGAAAAACTGTTTTTT | CASSYRIDEKLFF
16 | . | TRBJ2-5 | TRBV5-1 | TRBD2 | TGCGCCAGCAGCCTAGACTTTAGCGGGAGGTCTGCGACCCAGTACTTC | CASSLDFSGRSATQYF
10 | . | TRBJ2-5 | TRBV20-1 | . | TGCAGTGCTAGTCCCGCGCTCCTGTACTTC | CSASPALLYF
17 | once | TRBJ2-5 | TRBV19 | . | TGTGCCAGTAGTATGGCAGGCGGCAGGGCTTGGCTGGAGACCCAGTACTTC | CASSMAGGRAWLETQYF
15 | . | TRBJ2-3 | TRBV7-6 | TRBD2 | TGTGCCAGCAGGGGACTAGCGGGAGTTACAGATACGCAGTATTTT | CASRGLAGVTDTQYF
14 | few | TRBJ1-5 | TRBV19 | TRBD1 | TGTGCCAGTAGTACGACAGGGTTTGGACAGCCCCAGCATTTT | CASSTTGFGQPQHF
15 | . | TRBJ2-7 | TRBV19 | . | TGTGCCAGTACCGCACGGGCGGGAAGCGCCTACGAGCAGTACTTC | CASTARAGSAYEQYF
17 | . | TRBJ1-2 | TRBV18 | TRBD1 | TGTGCCAGCTCAACCAATACAGGGGGATACCTGAACTATGGCTACACCTTC | CASSTNTGGYLNYGYTF
16 | . | TRBJ2-2 | TRBV28 | TRBD2 | TGTGCCAGCAGGAGACGACTAGCCGCGAACACCGGGGAGCTGTTTTTT | CASRRRLAANTGELFF
15 | . | TRBJ2-3 | TRBV11-2 | . | TGTGCCAGCAGCTTAGAGATCCCTATGACAGATACGCAGTATTTT | CASSLEIPMTDTQYF
18 | . | TRBJ2-3 | TRBV4-3 | TRBD2 | TGCGCCAGCAGCCAAGATGTGGGGACTAGCGGGGGCATGAATACGCAGTATTTT | CASSQDVGTSGGMNTQYF
14 | . | TRBJ2-1 | TRBV5-1 | TRBD2 | TGCGCCAGCAGCTTGAGCGGGAGTCTGCATGAGCAGTTCTTC | CASSLSGSLHEQFF
11 | . | TRBJ2-1 | TRBV28 | TRBD1 | TGTGCCAGCAGTAGGGGGCTAGGGGAGTTCTTC | CASSRGLGEFF
13 | . | TRBJ1-6 | TRBV25-1 | TRBD1 | TGTGCCAGCACGCAGGGGGCTAATTCACCCCTCCACTTT | CASTQGANSPLHF
15 | . | TRBJ1-2 | TRBV6-8 | TRBD1 | TGTGCCAGCAGTCTCCCGGACAGGCTACCCTATGGCTACACCTTC | CASSLPDRLPYGYTF
14 | few | TRBJ1-5 | TRBV5-1 | TRBD1 | TGCGCCAGCAGCATGGGGACAGAAAATCAGCCCCAGCATTTT | CASSMGTENQPQHF
12 | . | TRBJ1-5 | TRBV28 | . | TGTGCCAGCCGGGGGGGGCATCAGCCCCAGCATTTT | CASRGGHQPQHF
12 | . | TRBJ2-5 | TRBV28 | . | TGTGCCAGCAAAGCTTTAGGGGACGGCCGGTACTTC | CASKALGDGRYF
13 | . | TRBJ2-5 | TRBV30 | . | TGTGCCTGGAGTGTTCAGGGGCTGGAGACCCAGTACTTC | CAWSVQGLETQYF
17 | few | TRBJ2-7 | TRBV27 | . | TGTGCCAGCAGTTCCTCCAGGGGGGGAACCTCCTCCTACGAGCAGTACTTC | CASSSSRGGTSSYEQYF
15 | . | TRBJ1-2 | TRBV7-2 | . | TGTGCCAGCAGCTTACGAACAGGGTTGGGATATGGCTACACCTTC | CASSLRTGLGYGYTF
14 | few | TRBJ1-2 | TRBV2 | . | TGTGCCAGCAGCCCCACAGGGAAAGATCTTGGCTACACCTTC | CASSPTGKDLGYTF
15 | . | TRBJ2-1 | TRBV19 | TRBD1 | TGTGCCAGTAGTACACCGGGACAGGTACACAATGAGCAGTTCTTC | CASSTPGQVHNEQFF
16 | . | TRBJ2-5 | TRBV7-2 | . | TGTGCCAGCAGCCCGGGGTGGGGCAGGACTCAAGAGACCCAGTACTTC | CASSPGWGRTQETQYF
15 | . | TRBJ2-6 | TRBV10-2 | . | TGCGCCAGCAGTGAGGAAGGGACTGGGGCCAACGTCCTGACTTTC | CASSEEGTGANVLTF
14 | . | TRBJ2-3 | TRBV6-5 | . | TGTGCCAGCAGTTACTCTCAACCAACAGATACGCAGTATTTT | CASSYSQPTDTQYF
15 | . | TRBJ2-1 | TRBV7-9 | TRBD1 | TGTGCCAGCACCGAAAACGACAGGGGTCGGTATGAGCAGTTCTTC | CASTENDRGRYEQFF
14 | . | TRBJ1-2 | TRBV19 | TRBD1 | TGTGCCAGTAGTCCCGGACAGGGGGGCTATGGCTACACCTTC | CASSPGQGGYGYTF
13 | . | TRBJ1-5 | TRBV6-1 | . | TGTGCCAGCACCCCGGTACAGAATCAGCCCCAGCATTTT | CASTPVQNQPQHF
13 | . | TRBJ2-7 | TRBV2 | . | TGTGCCAGCAGAAAAGCCTTATCCTACGAGCAGTACTTC | CASRKALSYEQYF
16 | once | TRBJ2-1 | TRBV9 | TRBD2 | TGTGCCAGCAGCCCCCTGACAGCGGGAGGGAATAATGAGCAGTTCTTC | CASSPLTAGGNNEQFF
16 | . | TRBJ1-4 | TRBV5-1 | . | TGCGCCAGCAGCTGGGGAACGGGGTCTATTAATGAAAAACTGTTTTTT | CASSWGTGSINEKLFF
16 | . | TRBJ2-7 | TRBV9 | TRBD2 | TGTGCCAGCAGCCCCATAGCGGGAGGGAGCTCCTACGAGCAGTACTTC | CASSPIAGGSSYEQYF
13 | . | TRBJ2-4 | TRBV6-1 | . | TGTGCCAGCAGTGAAGTGGCCAAAAACATTCAGTACTTC | CASSEVAKNIQYF
13 | . | TRBJ2-3 | TRBV9 | . | TGTGCCAGCAGCGTTAACAGTCAGGTCCCGCAGTATTTT | CASSVNSQVPQYF
16 | . | TRBJ2-2 | TRBV4-3 | TRBD2 | TGCGCCAGCAGCCAAAAAGTTGGTAGCGGGACCGGGGAGCTGTTTTTT | CASSQKVGSGTGELFF
13 | . | TRBJ1-1 | TRBV28 | . | TGTGCCAGCAGTCAACTTGACAGCACTGAAGCTTTCTTT | CASSQLDSTEAFF
14 | . | TRBJ1-1 | TRBV5-1 | . | TGCGCCAGCAGCCCTGTTGTGGGAGGACCTGAAGCTTTCTTT | CASSPVVGGPEAFF
14 | . | TRBJ2-5 | TRBV28 | . | TGTGCCAGCAGTTTATCAGCGAGCCAAGAGACCCAGTACTTC | CASSLSASQETQYF
15 | many | TRBJ1-5 | TRBV6-1 | TRBD1 | TGTGCCAGCAGTGGTGGACAGGTTTCGAGTCAGCCCCAGCATTTT | CASSGGQVSSQPQHF
12 | . | TRBJ2-3 | TRBV12-5 | . | TGTGCTAGTGGTTTGAACACAGATACGCAGTATTTT | CASGLNTDTQYF
13 | . | TRBJ2-7 | TRBV30 | . | TGTGCCTGGAGCCCAGACTCTCTTTACGAGCAGTACTTC | CAWSPDSLYEQYF
14 | . | TRBJ1-4 | TRBV6-1 | . | TGTGCCAGCAGTGAACGAGGGGGAAATGAAAAACTGTTTTTT | CASSERGGNEKLFF
16 | . | TRBJ2-5 | TRBV4-2 | TRBD2 | TGTGCCAGCAGCCAAGAGGGAGGACTAGGAAAAGAGACCCAGTACTTC | CASSQEGGLGKETQYF
16 | . | TRBJ2-6 | TRBV7-8 | TRBD1 | TGTGCCAGCAGCGTACAGACAGGGCCTGGGGCCAACGTCCTGACTTTC | CASSVQTGPGANVLTF